A selection of T cell receptor beta chains follows, all from one sample in a study of shared clonotypes between healthy human individuals. Clones were read by immunoSEQ multiplex PCR, and TCRdb kept only the in-frame ones, dropping some. There are some 2 million clones in the sample; about 95% occur only once, and 1% to 1.3% lies in the top ten. The source material was naive CD8+ T cells sorted from blood. These TCRs come from a man between 18 and 29 years old in good health. Each CDR3 is given with its conserved first and last residue. D genes are given only for firm matches. A clone size is listed for some rows: how often the clone was seen (once, few, many), or a class if it is expanded.

cdr3_nt,cdr3_aa,clone_size,d_call,v_call,j_call
TGCGCCAGCAGCTTGTCGGGAGTGAACACTGAAGCTTTCTTT,CASSLSGVNTEAFF,NA,NA,TRBV5-1,TRBJ1-1
TGTGCCAGCAGTTTGATTTCGGTCTTCGGGACAGGAGAAAAACTGTTTTTT,CASSLISVFGTGEKLFF,NA,TRBD1,TRBV27,TRBJ1-4
TGTGCCAGCAGCTTTTTGCCAGGCTACGAGCAGTACTTC,CASSFLPGYEQYF,NA,NA,TRBV7-2,TRBJ2-7
TGCGCCAGCAGCTTTTCAGATTGGGCAGATACGCAGTATTTT,CASSFSDWADTQYF,NA,NA,TRBV5-1,TRBJ2-3
TGTGCCAGCAGTGAGGAGGGGTCCTACAATGAGCAGTTCTTC,CASSEEGSYNEQFF,NA,NA,TRBV2,TRBJ2-1
TGTGCCAGCAGCTTAGCATTGGACAGCACCCTGGACGAGCAGTACTTC,CASSLALDSTLDEQYF,NA,NA,TRBV7-8,TRBJ2-7
TGTGCCAGCAGCTTGACAGGGTCGGCAGGTGAAGCTTTCTTT,CASSLTGSAGEAFF,NA,TRBD1,TRBV7-9,TRBJ1-1
TGTGCCAGCAGCCCATGGGACACCCCCTACGAGCAGTACTTC,CASSPWDTPYEQYF,once,NA,TRBV5-5,TRBJ2-7
TGTGCCAGCAGCTTAGGCGTGAATGAGCAGTTCTTC,CASSLGVNEQFF,NA,NA,TRBV13,TRBJ2-1
TGTGCCAGCAGCAAAGATGGAGGGGGGAAATTGAAAGCTTTCTTT,CASSKDGGGKLKAFF,NA,NA,TRBV7-9,TRBJ1-1
TGTGCCAGCAGTGAAGCGCAAGGGTTGGCCTGGAGCGAGCAGTTCTTC,CASSEAQGLAWSEQFF,once,NA,TRBV2,TRBJ2-1
TGTGCCAGCAGTGTTTGGCAGGGGTCCTACAATGAGCAGTTCTTC,CASSVWQGSYNEQFF,NA,NA,TRBV2,TRBJ2-1
TGTGCCTGGATCGCCCCAGGGGACCCGGGGGAAAAACTGTTTTTT,CAWIAPGDPGEKLFF,NA,NA,TRBV30,TRBJ1-4
TGTGCCAGCAGTGAAGCCGGCGACGGGGGTCCTGATGAAAAACTGTTTTTT,CASSEAGDGGPDEKLFF,NA,NA,TRBV6-1,TRBJ1-4
TGTGCCAGCTCCCCAGGAGGGACTAGCGGGACTCAGCAGTTCTTC,CASSPGGTSGTQQFF,NA,TRBD2,TRBV6-6,TRBJ2-1
TGTGCCAGCAGCCTCAACGGGAATAGCAATCAGCCCCAGCATTTT,CASSLNGNSNQPQHF,once,NA,TRBV6-5,TRBJ1-5
TGTGCCAGCAGCCCCATTGACAGCTACGAGCAGTACTTC,CASSPIDSYEQYF,once,NA,TRBV5-4,TRBJ2-7